The entry below describes one T cell receptor beta chain. Its target is not known. Diagnosing involved the use of clinical symptoms, serum thyroxine and TRAb, thyroid ultrasound and orbital computed tomography. V lost 3 bases and J lost 6; bases outside the gene matches: 6. This CDR3 spans 14 amino acids. Germline values: CDR1 SEHNR, CDR2 FQNEAQ (reference sequence). This entry comes from a study of T cells in Graves' hyperthyroidism and ophthalmopathy. Study-wide results and limits: The majority of expanded thyroid clonotypes above 0.001 also appeared in blood. Ophthalmopathy stood apart from stable hyperthyroidism in a 13 V-J model. Ophthalmopathy was model-predicted a median roughly 6.2 months pre-onset.

Template material for amplifying TCR beta CDR3 regions consisted of RNA transcripts. Initially, a first-round RT-PCR of the TCR CDR3 employed the HTBI primer set. TCRdb itself ran the multiplex PCR reads through MiXCR, one entry per CDR3 protein. The sample records 500,000 to 800,000 distinct CDR3 sequences, roughly 46% being singletons. This chain uses TRBV7-9 with TRBJ2-7; 9 bases line up with TRBD1. The sequence came from an adult man with Graves' disease, either hyperthyroidism or ophthalmopathy (not recorded which). Sequences were obtained from peripheral blood or thyroid tissue (not recorded which). The DNA of the CDR3 is TGTGCCAGCAGCTTGCTGGGACAGGGCATCGAGCAGTACTTC. It specifies CASSLLGQGIEQYF.